The present T cell receptor (beta chain) was sequenced within a study of blood T cells in healthy people across ages (dated by TCRdb to between 2015 and 2016). Turning to the overall study: Template switching captured roughly one uniquely barcoded TCR beta cDNA molecule per two T cells in model experiments. Four age groups were formed from the donors: young (average approximately 15 years), middle-aged (around 41), aged (under 70) and long-lived (around 82). The study measured age-related changes in TCR beta repertoire diversity using deep sequencing normalized with unique cDNA molecular identifiers. To avoid experimental bias, donors of different ages were spread randomly across the sequencing lanes. Using the same blood draw, the study looked at two additional independent replicas of 1 million unique cDNA reads for two donors, one aged 18 to 30 and the other aged 80 or older.

The method behind the library was 5' RACE. Sequencing relied on an Illumina HiSeq 2500. A second PCR of about 7 to 12 cycles was performed with a sample-barcoded 5' primer and a J-beta primer mix. Each TCR beta cDNA molecule received a unique molecular identifier from a template-switch 5' adaptor carrying 12 random nucleotides. Each sample yielded at least 2.5 million CDR3-containing paired-end reads. First-strand cDNA synthesis was performed from all RNA using the Mint cDNA synthesis kit, with priming by a TRBC-specific oligonucleotide. All cDNA was treated with uracil-DNA glycosylase and then went through a first 18-cycle PCR with the universal primers M1SS and BC2_uni_R. On the authors' methods: For normalization, 1 million high-quality reads, each with a distinct molecular identifier, were randomly selected from each sample. Instead of being binned into consensus sequences, reads with shared molecular identifiers were discarded. MiTCR, set to a Q25 quality threshold and the strictest error-elimination algorithm, was used for CDR3 identification, clonotype clustering and error correction. A nonparametric unseen species model using Euler transformation provided a lower-bound estimate of total TCR beta diversity. The raw public data were reprocessed by TCRdb itself: fastp quality trimming at Q25, MiXCR clonotype calling, in-frame beta chains only. Under each unique CDR3 protein, matching rows form one entry showing the most common genes and DNA. The V and J calls follow TCRdb's processing rather than the paper's. The sample table holds around 1,500,000 distinct CDR3 sequences, of which approximately 40% were seen once. Approximately 7.9% of the sample comes from the top ten.

The donors were roughly 39 Caucasian individuals from Russia, aged roughly 6 to 95 years, who were systemically healthy. Each donor gave 8 to 10 milliliters of peripheral blood, drawn into EDTA-treated Vacutainer tubes. Ficoll-Paque density-gradient centrifugation was used to isolate PBMCs, with at least 7 million per sample. Trizol reagent was used to extract total RNA from the PBMCs, yielding at least 5.5 micrograms per sample. For every donor, an aliquot of PBMCs went through flow cytometry to measure the percentages of naive CD45RAhigh/CD27high T cells. Details on this clonotype: Its antigen is unknown. Per-base qualities were not stored, and no clone one base away is much larger.

Summary of the overall study and its limitations: Compared with the aged group, more naive CD4+ T cells, fewer expanded clones and increased TCR diversity were shown by the long-lived group, suggesting age selection. Estimates of total diversity based on one million sequenced T cells were regarded as lower bounds and as underestimates. As age increased, observed TCR beta diversity per million T cells dropped in a roughly linear way, and a significant reduction was already evident by age 40. A strong correlation was found between observed TCR beta diversity and the percentage of naive T cells measured by flow cytometry. Conclusive comparison of naive and antigen-experienced compartments was prevented by the profiling of bulk unsorted PBMCs. Because donor CMV infection status was unknown, age-related changes in expanded clonotypes were potentially confounded.

This TCR was sampled from a woman younger than 35 in good health. Material for sequencing was blood.

The CDR3: CASSPEAGPSYEQYF. In nucleotides, the sequence is TGTGCCAGCAGCCCAGAGGCGGGGCCCTCCTACGAGCAGTACTTC. The chain is made from TRBV7-8 and TRBJ2-7; the best D guess is TRBD2, with 6 bases matching. The CDR1 and CDR2 encoded by the germline V gene are SGHVS and FQNEAQ. There are 15 amino acids in the CDR3, from cysteine to phenylalanine inclusive. CDR3 DNA is the only sequence kept; it has 45 bases, read in frame from the first base. V loses 5 bases of germline sequence and J loses 0 bases, and the interval between the two ends is 14 bases.